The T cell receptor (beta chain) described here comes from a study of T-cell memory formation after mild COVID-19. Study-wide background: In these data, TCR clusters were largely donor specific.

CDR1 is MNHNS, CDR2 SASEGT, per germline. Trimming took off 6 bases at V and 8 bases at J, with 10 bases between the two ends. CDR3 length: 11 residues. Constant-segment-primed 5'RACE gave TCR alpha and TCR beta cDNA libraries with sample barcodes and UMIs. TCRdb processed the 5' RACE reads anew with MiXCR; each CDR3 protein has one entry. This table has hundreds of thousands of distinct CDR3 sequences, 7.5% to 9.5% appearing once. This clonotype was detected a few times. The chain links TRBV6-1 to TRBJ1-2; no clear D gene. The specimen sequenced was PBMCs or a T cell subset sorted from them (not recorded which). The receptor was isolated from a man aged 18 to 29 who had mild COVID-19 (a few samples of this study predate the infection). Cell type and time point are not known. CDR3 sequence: CASRLTLGYTF. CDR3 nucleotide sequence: TGTGCCAGCAGACTGACGCTGGGCTACACCTTC.